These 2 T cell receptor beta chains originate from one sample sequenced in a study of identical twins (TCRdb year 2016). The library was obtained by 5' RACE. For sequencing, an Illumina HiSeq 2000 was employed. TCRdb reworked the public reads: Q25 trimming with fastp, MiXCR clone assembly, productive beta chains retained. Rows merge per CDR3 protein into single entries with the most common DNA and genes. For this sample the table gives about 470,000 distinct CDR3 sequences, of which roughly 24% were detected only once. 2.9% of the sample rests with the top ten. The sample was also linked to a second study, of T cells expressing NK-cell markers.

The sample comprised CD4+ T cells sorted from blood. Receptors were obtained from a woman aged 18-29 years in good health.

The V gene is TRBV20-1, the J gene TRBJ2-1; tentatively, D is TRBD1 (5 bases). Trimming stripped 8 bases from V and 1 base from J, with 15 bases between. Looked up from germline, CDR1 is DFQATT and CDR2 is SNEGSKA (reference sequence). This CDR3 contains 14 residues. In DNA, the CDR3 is TGCAGTTCAAGGGGCGGCCTGTCCTACAATGAGCAGTTCTTC. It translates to CSSRGGLSYNEQFF.

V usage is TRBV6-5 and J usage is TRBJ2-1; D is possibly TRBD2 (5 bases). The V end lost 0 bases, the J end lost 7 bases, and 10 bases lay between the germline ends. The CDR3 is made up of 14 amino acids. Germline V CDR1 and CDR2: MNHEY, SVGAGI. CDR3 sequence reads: CASSYSVRGNEQFF. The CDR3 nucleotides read TGTGCCAGCAGTTACTCGGTTCGGGGAAATGAGCAGTTCTTC.